This T cell receptor beta chain was documented in a study of beta chain features in type 1 diabetes. Whole-study context: Healthy donors, compared against patients, showed similar age, gender and cell yields. Over all samples combined, 107,917,701 sorted cells were examined.

As every portion of the isolated RNA was reverse transcribed, the sequencing read expressed TCRB transcripts. Profiled with immunoSEQ multiplex PCR; TCRdb holds only in-frame clones, not every one. The table has 300,000 to 350,000 clones, approximately 10% seen once; the top ten hold approximately 1%. Study-wide results and caveats: Among type 1 diabetes patients, VDJ junctions had fewer insertions and more deletions. Type 1 diabetes patients showed a moderate but significant shortening of TCRB CDR3s in all four CD4+ subsets. Sequencing used cDNA, and cells with high TCR expression could therefore be over-represented.

CDR3 length equals 16 residues. Looked up from germline, CDR1 is SEHNR and CDR2 is FQNEAQ (reference sequence). Trimming pared 1 base from V and 3 bases from J, leaving 10 bases between. Points on this clone: The antigen is not known.

The receptor comes from a man younger than 45 with type 1 diabetes. Sequenced material: central memory CD4+ T cells from blood. This sequence joins TRBV7-9 and TRBJ1-6; D gene unclear. The CDR3: CASSLVGGSYNSPLHF. CDR3 nucleotides: TGTGCCAGCAGCTTAGTCGGAGGGAGCTATAATTCACCCCTCCACTTT.